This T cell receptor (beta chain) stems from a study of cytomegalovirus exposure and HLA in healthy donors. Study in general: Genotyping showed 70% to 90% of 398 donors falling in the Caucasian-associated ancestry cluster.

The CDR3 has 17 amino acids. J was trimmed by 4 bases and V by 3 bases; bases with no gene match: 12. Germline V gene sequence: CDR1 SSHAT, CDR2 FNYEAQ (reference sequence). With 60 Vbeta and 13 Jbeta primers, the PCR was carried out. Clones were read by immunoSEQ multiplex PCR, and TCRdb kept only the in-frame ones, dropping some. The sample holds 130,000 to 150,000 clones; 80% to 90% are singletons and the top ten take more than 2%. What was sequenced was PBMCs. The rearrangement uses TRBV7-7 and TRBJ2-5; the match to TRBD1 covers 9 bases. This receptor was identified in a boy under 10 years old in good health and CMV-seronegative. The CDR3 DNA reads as TGTGCCAGCAGCTTTTCGAAGCCCGGGACAGGGCTAGAGACCCAGTACTTC. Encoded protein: CASSFSKPGTGLETQYF.